Shown below are 5 T cell receptor beta chains from a single sample sequenced in a study of OX40 agonist ivuxolimab in advanced cancers. TCRdb's table, derived via immunoSEQ multiplex PCR, lists solely in-frame clones and lacks some. The sample lists about 77,000 clones; approximately 85% were seen once. This sample comprised CD4+ or CD8+ T cells sorted from blood, obtained in a trial of the OX40 agonist ivuxolimab. The receptors stem from an adult with an advanced solid tumor such as melanoma, head and neck, liver or kidney cancer.

The J gene is TRBJ2-7, the V gene TRBV6-6; 8 positions match TRBD1. V was pared by 6 bases and J by 3 bases, with 7 bases of the junction left unmatched. This CDR3 contains 14 residues. In germline, CDR1 is MNHNY, CDR2 SVGAGI (reference sequence). The CDR3 protein is CASSSAGGLYEQYF. CDR3 sequence (DNA): TGTGCCAGCAGCTCTGCAGGGGGCCTCTACGAGCAGTACTTC.

V gene TRBV18 combines with J gene TRBJ2-7; D is possibly TRBD1 (6 bases). Germline V CDR1 and CDR2: KGHSH, LQKENI. The CDR3 runs 15 residues. Between the trimmed V and J ends, which lost 6 bases and 3 bases, there was a span of 18 bases. CDR3 in DNA: TGTGCCAGCTCTCATCGTCCGGGACATGACTACGAGCAGTACTTC. It yields the protein CASSHRPGHDYEQYF.

The chain combines TRBV30 with TRBJ1-5; the D is unclear. The CDR3 runs 13 residues. Germline V lookup: CDR1 GTSNPN, CDR2 SVGIG (reference sequence). The germline V and J ends were trimmed by 0 bases and 4 bases, with 7 bases remaining between them. The CDR3, as DNA: TGTGCCTGGAGTGTAGACCCTAATCAGCCCCAGCATTTT. Amino acids: CAWSVDPNQPQHF.

The V and J genes are TRBV7-6 and TRBJ1-1; D is undetermined. Germline CDR1 SGHVS, CDR2 FNYEAQ. Trimming took off 6 bases at V and 8 bases at J, with 16 bases between the two ends. This CDR3 has 13 residues. CDR3 loop: CASSRILQPEAFF. DNA of the CDR3: TGTGCCAGCAGTCGTATATTACAACCCGAAGCTTTCTTT.

The rearrangement joins TRBV18 to TRBJ2-2, with 9 bases identical to TRBD2. V shed 3 bases and J 5 bases; nucleotides not matched to a gene: 4. Germline CDR1 reads KGHSH; CDR2 reads LQKENI. There are 15 residues in the CDR3. CDR3: CASSPTAGGTGELFF. The DNA of the CDR3 is TGTGCCAGCTCACCTACAGCGGGAGGTACCGGGGAGCTGTTTTTT.